This TCR beta chain was sequenced during a study of CD8 T cells in ankylosing spondylitis. This clonotype has just a few counts. Its cognate antigen is unknown. The V gene lost 1 base and the J gene lost 5 bases, with 14 bases spanning the gap. CDR3 length equals 16 residues. Whole-study results and caveats: Among TCR beta sequences, a motif of eight highly homologous variants appeared characteristic of ankylosing spondylitis blood. Enrichment of disease-linked clones was reportedly significant in matched ankylosing spondylitis synovial fluid. Those disease-linked clones were CD8+; they were also relatively rare in peripheral blood.

It was by quantitative 5'-RACE with molecular barcodes that TCR beta libraries were made. TCRdb processed the 5' RACE reads anew with MiXCR; each CDR3 protein has one entry. The sample has 250,000 to 400,000 distinct CDR3 sequences, roughly 10% seen once. The specimen sequenced was blood, either unsorted or a sorted T cell fraction (not recorded which). This chain joins TRBV12-3 or TRBV12-4 and TRBJ2-2; D call uncertain. This clonotype was sampled from a female donor with ankylosing spondylitis or in good health (not recorded which). The CDR3 spells CASSLESGLGTGELFF. CDR3 DNA: TGTGCCAGCAGTTTAGAGTCAGGCCTTGGAACCGGGGAGCTGTTTTTT.